These 28 T cell receptor beta chains were all obtained from the same sample, sequenced in a study of regulatory T cells in long-lasting Graves disease. The time point was: persistent/refractory GD, antithyroid drugs over 5 years with positive TRAb. There was RNA extracted from PBMCs, and the TCR library was made from it. Assembly of TCR beta libraries relied on iRepertoire HTBI primers together with Arm-PCR of CDR3 regions. TCRdb re-called the multiplex PCR reads with MiXCR, one entry per CDR3 protein. The sample contains roughly 700,000 distinct CDR3 sequences, about 30% of which appear only once. Sample: peripheral blood mononuclear cells (PBMCs), taken when the disease was refractory, from a patient treated with antithyroid drugs. All receptors derive from a female donor with Graves disease.

This clonotype was detected many times. V gene TRBV12-3 or TRBV12-4 combines with J gene TRBJ1-1; D gene unclear. This CDR3 spans 13 amino acids. V gave up 6 bases and J gave up 1 base, with 9 bases separating them. The CDR3 sequence is CASSSTRNTEAFF. The CDR3 region has the DNA TGTGCCAGCAGCTCAACACGGAACACTGAAGCTTTCTTT.

The chain has TRBV30 and TRBJ2-5; the D is unclear. V lost 2 bases to trimming and J lost 4 bases, with 11 bases between them. Germline CDR1 GTSNPN, CDR2 SVGIG (reference sequence). CDR3 length: 13 amino acids. The CDR3 reads CAWSTDVSETQYF. DNA for the CDR3: TGTGCCTGGAGTACGGATGTATCAGAGACCCAGTACTTC.

The gene calls are TRBV11-2 and TRBJ2-7; D is possibly TRBD1 (6 bases). Trimming removed 3 bases at V and 4 bases at J, with 10 bases between. Germline-derived CDR1 and CDR2 are SGHAT and FQNNGV. The CDR3 runs 13 residues. The CDR3 here is CASSFYRAYEQYF. CDR3 DNA: TGTGCCAGCAGCTTCTACAGGGCGTACGAGCAGTACTTC.

With regard to this clonotype: A read error may account for a junction end that differs from germline. The CDR3 reads CASNPQGQGLYEQYF. The CDR3 DNA is TGTGCCAGCAACCCTCAAGGACAGGGCCTCTACGAGCAGTACTTC. The chain carries TRBV5-1 and TRBJ2-7; 8 bases are a match to TRBD1. Germline V gene sequence: CDR1 SGHRS, CDR2 YFSETQ. The CDR3 has 15 amino acids.

The rearrangement links TRBV30 to TRBJ1-1, with a possible D match to TRBD1 (5 bases). The CDR3 is made up of 10 amino acids. The germline V gene encodes CDR1 GTSNPN and CDR2 SVGIG (reference sequence). The V end lost 5 bases, the J end lost 7 bases, and 8 bases lay between the germline ends. The CDR3 coding sequence is TGTGCCTGGGGGGGGAGTGAAGCTTTCTTT. This sequence encodes CAWGGSEAFF.

This clonotype was seen repeatedly, ten times or more. The chain has TRBV24-1 and TRBJ1-1, with TRBD1 matching over 8 bases. The CDR3 has 15 residues. The germline V gene has CDR1 KGHDR and CDR2 SFDVKD. After removal of 3 bases from V and 4 bases from J, the junction contained 6 bases not matched to a gene. The CDR3, as DNA: TGTGCCACCAGTGATGCCAGGGGGCTTGGCACTGAAGCTTTCTTT. Translation: CATSDARGLGTEAFF.

Ten or more counts support this clonotype. The chain combines TRBV20-1 with TRBJ1-2; no reliable D call. In germline, CDR1 is DFQATT, CDR2 SNEGSKA (reference sequence). The CDR3 covers 14 residues. With 0 bases removed from V and 8 bases from J, the gap between germline ends came to 16 bases. DNA for the CDR3: TGCAGTGCTAGAGATGGTCGGGGATTAATAGGCTACACCTTC. It encodes CSARDGRGLIGYTF.

V gene TRBV3-1 combines with J gene TRBJ1-5; 8 bases line up with TRBD1. Germline V CDR1 and CDR2: LGHDT, YNNKEL (reference sequence). This CDR3 region has 14 residues. V gave up 3 bases and J gave up 9 bases; unmatched junction bases: 7. The CDR3 spells CASSQRTGNWPQHF. The DNA of the CDR3 is TGTGCCAGCAGCCAGAGGACAGGGAACTGGCCCCAGCATTTT.

This clonotype has more than one count but fewer than ten. The genes are TRBV7-2 and TRBJ2-5; a weak D match, TRBD1 (6 bases). The germline CDR1 and CDR2 sequences are SGHTA and FQGNSA. This CDR3 has 14 residues. The germline V and J ends were trimmed by 2 bases and 3 bases, with 10 bases remaining between them. The CDR3, as DNA: TGTGCCAGCAGCTTAAGGGGGACCAAAGAGACCCAGTACTTC. It is translated as CASSLRGTKETQYF.

V is TRBV3-1 and J is TRBJ1-1, with 10 bases identical to TRBD1. After removal of 4 bases from V and 0 bases from J, the junction contained 11 bases not matched to a gene. The CDR3 runs 18 residues. Germline CDR1 is LGHDT and CDR2 is YNNKEL (reference sequence). The CDR3 nucleotides read TGTGCCAGCAGCCCTGCCGGGACAGGGGTACGGATGAACACTGAAGCTTTCTTT. It codes for CASSPAGTGVRMNTEAFF. Full variable domain (remainder filled in from reference TRBV3-1 and TRBJ1-1): DTAVSQTPKYLVTQMGNDKSIKCEQNLGHDTMYWYKQDSKKFLKIMFSYNNKELIINETVPNRFSPKSPDKAHLNLHINSLELGDSAVYFCASSPAGTGVRMNTEAFFGQGTRLTVV.

This clonotype was seen a few times. This chain uses TRBV20-1 with TRBJ2-4, with D hard to call. Germline V gene data show CDR1 as DFQATT and CDR2 as SNEGSKA (reference sequence). This CDR3 spans 13 amino acids. CDR3: CSLSHTAKNIQYF. The CDR3 DNA reads TGCAGCCTTTCCCACACAGCCAAAAACATTCAGTACTTC.

This chain connects TRBV19 to TRBJ1-1; 9 bases line up with TRBD1. With V trimmed by 9 bases and J by 7 bases, 12 bases remained unmatched. The germline gives CDR1 LNHDA, CDR2 SQIVND (reference sequence). The CDR3 has 14 amino acids. For the CDR3, the DNA is TGTGCCAGCCAGCCAATACAGGGGGCGTATGAAGCTTTCTTT. The encoded protein is CASQPIQGAYEAFF.

This clonotype showed up many times. The genes are TRBV12-3 or TRBV12-4 and TRBJ2-5; D perhaps matches TRBD1 (6 bases). The V end lost 5 bases, the J end lost 5 bases, and 15 bases lay between the germline ends. This CDR3 comprises 14 residues. Here the CDR3 reads CASSNYRDGETQYF. For the CDR3, the DNA is TGTGCCAGCAGTAACTACAGGGATGGGGAGACCCAGTACTTC.

The chain has TRBV5-1 and TRBJ1-2, with TRBD1 matching 9 bases. The CDR3 runs to 16 residues. The trim removed 4 bases at V and 3 bases at J, leaving 10 bases unmatched. The germline V gene has CDR1 SGHRS and CDR2 YFSETQ. CDR3 amino acids: CASSPGTGLFDYGYTF. The CDR3 nucleotides are TGCGCCAGCAGCCCCGGGACAGGGCTATTTGACTATGGCTACACCTTC.

This clonotype has a count of ten or more. This chain connects TRBV2 to TRBJ2-7; 10 positions agree with TRBD2. Germline V gives CDR1 SNHLY, CDR2 FYNNEI. The V segment lost 2 bases and the J segment 6 bases; nucleotides outside the gene matches: 7. The CDR3 is made up of 15 amino acids. In nucleotides, the CDR3 is TGTGCCAGCAGTGAAATTTTAGCGGGAGGACTCGAGCAGTACTTC. It yields the protein CASSEILAGGLEQYF.

In its sample, this clonotype was seen a few times. The chain combines TRBV3-1 with TRBJ2-5; TRBD2 might be the D (6 bases). CDR3 length equals 15 residues. From germline, CDR1 is LGHDT and CDR2 YNNKEL (reference sequence). V was clipped by 5 bases and J by 0 bases, with 13 bases between them. CDR3 protein: CASSYGGSYQETQYF. The CDR3 nucleotides read TGTGCCAGCAGCTATGGGGGGTCGTACCAAGAGACCCAGTACTTC.

The V and J genes are TRBV19 and TRBJ2-2; TRBD1 matches at 7 bases. Per germline, CDR1 LNHDA and CDR2 SQIVND (reference sequence). The CDR3 loop spans 15 amino acids. The V gene end was trimmed by 8 bases and the J gene end by 1 base; junction bases not matched to a gene: 7. The CDR3 spells CASLNRGLNTGELFF. The DNA for the CDR3 is TGTGCCAGTCTTAACAGGGGCCTGAACACCGGGGAGCTGTTTTTT.

This clonotype was seen a handful of times. The V call is TRBV30, the J call TRBJ1-2; a possible D gene is TRBD1 (5 bases). Germline CDR1 reads GTSNPN; CDR2 reads SVGIG (reference sequence). V was cut by 0 bases and J by 8 bases, with 13 bases left in between. The CDR3 runs 13 residues. The CDR3 nucleotides are TGTGCCTGGAGTGTAATGGGGGTGGGGGGCTACACCTTC. This encodes CAWSVMGVGGYTF.

This clonotype has at least ten counts. V gene TRBV27 combines with J gene TRBJ1-2; 7 bases fit TRBD1. The junction had 9 bases not matched to a gene; V was cut back by 3 bases and J by 8 bases. The length of the CDR3 is 14 residues. Germline values: CDR1 MNHEY, CDR2 SMNVEV (reference sequence). The CDR3 is CASSFATGNTGYTF. The CDR3 bases are TGTGCCAGCAGTTTCGCGACAGGGAACACGGGCTACACCTTC.

The chain combines TRBV6-1 with TRBJ2-2; 11 bases are shared with TRBD2. V shed 5 bases, J shed 2 bases, and the junction held 7 bases outside the gene matches. The CDR3 has 17 amino acids. The germline V gene encodes CDR1 MNHNS and CDR2 SASEGT. DNA for the CDR3: TGTGCCAGCAGTCAACTAAGACTAGCGGGAAACACCGGGGAGCTGTTTTTT. Protein sequence: CASSQLRLAGNTGELFF.

This chain connects TRBV5-4 to TRBJ2-2; the D gene is possibly TRBD1 (6 bases). Trimming pared 4 bases from V and 0 bases from J, leaving 22 bases between. Germline loops: CDR1 SGHNT, CDR2 YYREEE (reference sequence). The CDR3 contains 19 residues. CDR3 sequence reads: CASSRGHLAPKANTGELFF. The CDR3 DNA is TGTGCCAGCAGCCGGGGACATTTGGCGCCTAAAGCGAACACCGGGGAGCTGTTTTTT. The full variable domain, its missing parts supplied by reference TRBV5-4 and TRBJ2-2, is ETGVTQSPTHLIKTRGQQVTLRCSSQSGHNTVSWYQQALGQGPQFIFQYYREEENGRGNFPPRFSGLQFPNYSSELNVNALELDDSALYLCASSRGHLAPKANTGELFFGEGSRLTVL.

This clonotype was counted between two and nine times. V and J are TRBV6-1 and TRBJ2-7, with 10 bases lining up with TRBD2. This CDR3 comprises 13 residues. Germline CDR1 and CDR2: MNHNS and SASEGT. The V segment lost 8 bases and the J segment 6 bases; nucleotides outside the gene matches: 7. The CDR3 coding sequence is TGTGCCAGCCGAGAGACTAGCGGGCGCGAGCAGTACTTC. As protein: CASRETSGREQYF.

J is TRBJ1-2 and V is TRBV12-3 or TRBV12-4; D gene uncertain. This CDR3 has 11 residues. CDR3 sequence reads: CATPNTLGYTF. The CDR3 DNA reads TGTGCTACCCCGAATACTCTTGGCTACACCTTC.

The chain recombines TRBV7-2 with TRBJ1-1; possibly TRBD1 for D (6 bases). The germline CDR1 and CDR2 sequences are SGHTA and FQGNSA. This CDR3 is 16 amino acids long. The V gene lost 1 base and the J gene lost 3 bases, with 15 bases spanning the gap. CDR3 DNA: TGTGCCAGCAGCTTAGGCCGGGCAGGGGACGACACTGAAGCTTTCTTT. Its translation is CASSLGRAGDDTEAFF.

CDR3 sequence reads: CAWSLDRDQPQHF. The DNA for the CDR3 is TGTGCCTGGAGTCTGGACAGGGATCAGCCCCAGCATTTT. This chain links TRBV30 with TRBJ1-5, with 8 bases that match TRBD1. With 2 bases clipped from V and 5 bases from J, the junction kept 2 bases outside the gene matches. CDR3 length: 13 residues. CDR1 and CDR2 (germline): GTSNPN, SVGIG (reference sequence).

A few counts support this clonotype. This chain links TRBV7-9 with TRBJ2-7; 7 bases agree with TRBD1. J lost 3 bases, V lost 5 bases, and 7 bases had no gene match. This CDR3 spans 14 amino acids. The germline CDR1 and CDR2 sequences are SEHNR and FQNEAQ (reference sequence). CDR3 region: CASSSRDSFYEQYF. CDR3 sequence (DNA): TGTGCCAGCAGCAGCCGGGACAGTTTCTACGAGCAGTACTTC. The whole variable domain, filled in from reference TRBV7-9 and TRBJ2-7, reads DTGVSQNPRHKITKRGQNVTFRCDPISEHNRLYWYRQTLGQGPEFLTYFQNEAQLEKSRLLSDRFSAERPKGSFSTLEIQRTEQGDSAMYLCASSSRDSFYEQYFGPGTRLTVT.

In its sample, this clonotype was seen once. The junction and the germline gene differ at one end; a read error may be behind it. This sequence joins TRBV19 and TRBJ1-1, with D maybe TRBD1 (6 bases). This CDR3 spans 15 amino acids. Germline V gene sequence: CDR1 LNHDA, CDR2 SQIVND (reference sequence). In DNA form, the CDR3 reads TGTGCCAGTAGTATAAGTGGGGGCCTGTACACTGAAGCTCTCTTT. This gives the protein CASSISGGLYTEALF.

The table lists this clonotype with many counts. This sequence joins TRBV6-1 and TRBJ1-2, with D possibly TRBD1 on 6 matching bases. This CDR3 is built from 14 residues. Trimming cost V 6 bases and J 1 base, with 12 bases left between them. CDR1 is MNHNS and CDR2 is SASEGT in the germline V gene. CDR3 bases: TGTGCCAGCAGCAGGACAGCTTTTAACTATGGCTACACCTTC. Protein product: CASSRTAFNYGYTF.